This TCR beta chain was captured in a study of T-cell reconstitution after alpha-beta-depleted transplantation in children. Researchers prepared the TCRbeta library using unique molecular identifiers, the study reports. TCRdb analysed the PCR reads with MiXCR anew, one entry per CDR3 protein. The sample includes approximately 400,000 distinct CDR3 sequences, approximately 11% of them seen just once. Germline CDR1 SGHKS, CDR2 YYEKEE (reference sequence). The CDR3 extends over 12 amino acids. The germline V and J ends were trimmed by 4 bases and 5 bases, with 9 bases remaining between them. The sequencing here drew on PBMCs from the stem cell graft donor, taken from the stem cell graft. The clonotype comes from a human donor who donated a stem cell graft to a child with acute myeloid leukemia. This rearrangement joins TRBV5-5 to TRBJ1-1; D perhaps matches TRBD1 (5 bases). This CDR3 reads CASSGGGTEAFF. The CDR3 region has the DNA TGTGCCAGCAGCGGGGGAGGGACTGAAGCTTTCTTT.